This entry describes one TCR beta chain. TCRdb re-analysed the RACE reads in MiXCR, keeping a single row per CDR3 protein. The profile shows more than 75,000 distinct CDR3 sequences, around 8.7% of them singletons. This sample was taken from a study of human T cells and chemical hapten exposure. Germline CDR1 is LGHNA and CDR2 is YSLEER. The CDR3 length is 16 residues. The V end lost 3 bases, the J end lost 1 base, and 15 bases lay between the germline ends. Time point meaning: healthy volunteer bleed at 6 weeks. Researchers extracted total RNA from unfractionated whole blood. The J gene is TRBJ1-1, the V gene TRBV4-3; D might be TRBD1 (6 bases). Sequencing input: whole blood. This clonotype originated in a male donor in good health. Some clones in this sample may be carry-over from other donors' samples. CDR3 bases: TGCGCCAGCAGCCATACGAGGGGGGCTCAGAACACTGAAGCTTTCTTT. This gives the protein CASSHTRGAQNTEAFF.